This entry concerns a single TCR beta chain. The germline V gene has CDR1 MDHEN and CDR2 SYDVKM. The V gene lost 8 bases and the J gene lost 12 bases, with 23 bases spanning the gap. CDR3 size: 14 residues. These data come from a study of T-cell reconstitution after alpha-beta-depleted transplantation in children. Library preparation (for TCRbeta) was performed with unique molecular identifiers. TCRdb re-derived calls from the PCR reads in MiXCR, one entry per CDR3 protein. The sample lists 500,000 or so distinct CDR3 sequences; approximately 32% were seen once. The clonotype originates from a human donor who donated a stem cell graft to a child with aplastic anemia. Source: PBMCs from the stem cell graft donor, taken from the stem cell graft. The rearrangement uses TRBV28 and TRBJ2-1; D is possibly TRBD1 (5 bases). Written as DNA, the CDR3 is TGTGCCAGCTCCGACAGATCCCTAGGTAGGGTGCAGTTCTTC. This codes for CASSDRSLGRVQFF.